Listed below are T cell receptor beta chains from one sample, sequenced in a study of cytomegalovirus exposure and HLA in healthy donors. Produced via immunoSEQ multiplex PCR; TCRdb's table is partial and in-frame only. The data show 95,000 to 100,000 clones, less than 80% seen once. The sequencing input was PBMCs. The receptor set was obtained from a man between 40 and 49 years old in good health and CMV-seronegative. Each CDR3 is given with its conserved first and last residue. The order of the fields is V gene, J gene, clone size, D gene, CDR3 protein, CDR3 DNA. D genes are given only for firm matches. Rows may omit the clone size; those that give it use once, few, many or a size class.

TRBV28	TRBJ1-4	NA	NA	CASSGHTQTFNEKLFF	TGTGCCAGCAGTGGACACACACAGACATTCAATGAAAAACTGTTTTTT
TRBV11-2	TRBJ1-1	NA	NA	CASSWMAGENTEAFF	TGTGCCAGCAGCTGGATGGCAGGGGAAAACACTGAAGCTTTCTTT
TRBV9	TRBJ1-1	NA	NA	CASSGKGGITEAFF	TGTGCCAGCAGCGGAAAGGGAGGGATCACTGAAGCTTTCTTT
TRBV7-2	TRBJ2-1	NA	TRBD2	CASTTGTSGSNEQFF	TGTGCCAGCACCACCGGGACTAGCGGGAGTAATGAGCAGTTCTTC
TRBV5-8	TRBJ2-6	NA	NA	CASSLRGSGANVLTF	TGTGCCAGCAGCTTGCGGGGGTCTGGGGCCAACGTCCTGACTTTC
TRBV7-2	TRBJ1-5	few	NA	CASSLAEYRDQPQHF	TGTGCCAGCAGCTTAGCGGAGTACAGGGACCAGCCCCAGCATTTT
TRBV27	TRBJ1-1	NA	NA	CASSLSAGGTEAFF	TGTGCCAGCAGTTTATCAGCGGGGGGGACTGAAGCTTTCTTT
TRBV15	TRBJ1-1	NA	NA	CATSSTGNTEAFF	TGTGCCACCAGCAGTACAGGTAACACTGAAGCTTTCTTT
TRBV7-2	TRBJ2-7	few	NA	CASSPDYRYEQYF	TGTGCCAGCAGTCCGGACTACCGGTACGAGCAGTACTTC
TRBV9	TRBJ2-3	NA	NA	CASSVIPQGTDTQYF	TGTGCCAGCAGCGTCATACCCCAGGGCACAGATACGCAGTATTTT
TRBV28	TRBJ1-5	few	TRBD1	CASTGSGTGGRQPQHF	TGTGCCAGCACCGGATCCGGGACAGGGGGTCGGCAGCCCCAGCATTTT
TRBV5-5	TRBJ1-1	NA	TRBD1	CASSPRTGGISTEAFF	TGTGCCAGCAGCCCTAGGACAGGGGGTATTAGCACTGAAGCTTTCTTT
TRBV4-3	TRBJ2-5	NA	NA	CASSQVAGPQETQYF	TGCGCCAGCAGCCAAGTGGCGGGCCCCCAAGAGACCCAGTACTTC
TRBV9	TRBJ1-5	few	TRBD1	CASSPGTDRQPQHF	TGTGCCAGCAGCCCTGGGACAGACAGACAGCCCCAGCATTTT
TRBV9	TRBJ2-1	NA	NA	CASSVVSGSYNEQFF	TGTGCCAGCAGCGTAGTGTCCGGCTCCTACAATGAGCAGTTCTTC
TRBV29-1	TRBJ1-3	NA	TRBD1	CSARDSGRGNTIYF	TGCAGCGCCCGGGACAGCGGGAGAGGAAACACCATATATTTT
TRBV29-1	TRBJ1-2	NA	NA	CSVGPLYSGGNYGYTF	TGCAGCGTTGGGCCCCTGTATTCGGGTGGGAACTATGGCTACACCTTC
TRBV15	TRBJ2-3	NA	TRBD2	CATSSGLAVATDTQYF	TGTGCCACCAGCTCCGGACTAGCGGTGGCCACAGATACGCAGTATTTT